The 21 T cell receptor beta chains below all came from one sample that was sequenced in a study of blood T cell repertoires in COVID-19. Produced via immunoSEQ multiplex PCR; TCRdb's table is partial and in-frame only. The sample lists under 70,000 clones; 70% to 90% were seen once. Sample: PBMCs or T cells enriched from blood (not recorded which). Receptors originate from a middle-aged woman who had recovered from COVID-19.

The rearrangement links TRBV6-2 or TRBV6-3 to TRBJ2-7; 9 nucleotides line up with TRBD2. The CDR3 sequence is 17 residues long. Germline CDR1 and CDR2: MNHEY and SVGEGT. V shed 2 bases, J shed 1 base, and the junction held 9 bases outside the gene matches. For the CDR3, the DNA is TGTGCCAGCAGTTACCCCCCCCAGCGGGGGGCTTCCTACGAGCAGTACTTC. Protein sequence: CASSYPPQRGASYEQYF.

By proportion, this clone is medium-sized. The CDR3 sequence is CASSGTANYGYTF. CDR3 sequence (DNA): TGTGCCAGCAGCGGGACAGCTAACTATGGCTACACCTTC. V and J are TRBV6-5 and TRBJ1-2, with 7 bases lining up with TRBD1. The germline V gene encodes CDR1 MNHEY and CDR2 SVGAGI. The CDR3 totals 13 residues. V was clipped by 6 bases and J by 0 bases; unmatched bases: 1.

V gene TRBV18 combines with J gene TRBJ2-3; 10 nucleotides align to TRBD2. The CDR3 consists of 18 residues. V lost 4 bases, J lost 1 base, and 11 bases stayed unmatched. Germline V gene lookup returns CDR1 KGHSH and CDR2 LQKENI. The CDR3 is CASSLRNSGGTRTDTQYF. DNA of the CDR3: TGTGCCAGCTCACTGAGGAATAGCGGGGGGACGCGCACAGATACGCAGTATTTT.

The chain joins TRBV7-9 to TRBJ1-1; TRBD1 agrees at 8 bases. The V gene end was trimmed by 3 bases and the J gene end by 4 bases; junction bases not matched to a gene: 7. The CDR3 extends over 15 amino acids. Germline V gene sequence: CDR1 SEHNR, CDR2 FQNEAQ (reference sequence). DNA for the CDR3: TGTGCCAGCAGCTTCCCCCGGGACAGGCCCACTGAAGCTTTCTTT. It codes for CASSFPRDRPTEAFF.

As for this clone: A junction end diverges from the germline sequence, so it may reflect a read error. The rearrangement joins TRBV11-3 to TRBJ2-3, with TRBD2 matching 10 bases. CDR1 is SGHNT, CDR2 YENEEA, per germline. The CDR3 consists of 15 residues. This CDR3 is CASSLVAGGTDTQYF. Here the CDR3 DNA reads TGTGCCAGCAGCTTAGTAGCGGGGGGCACTGATACGCAGTATTTT. Full variable domain (outside the CDR3, taken from reference TRBV11-3 and TRBJ2-3): EAGVVQSPRYKIIEKKQPVAFWCNPISGHNTLYWYLQNLGQGPELLIRYENEEAVDDSQLPKDRFSAERLKGVDSTLKIQPAELGDSAVYLCASSLVAGGTDTQYFGPGTRLTVL.

This sequence joins TRBV7-9 and TRBJ2-7; D is perhaps TRBD1 (5 bases). Germline V CDR1 and CDR2: SEHNR, FQNEAQ (reference sequence). Trimming stripped 4 bases from V and 3 bases from J, with 10 bases between. CDR3 size: 13 residues. CDR3 bases: TGTGCCAGCAGCTCGGTAGGGGACTACGAGCAGTACTTC. Protein: CASSSVGDYEQYF.

The chain couples TRBV7-6 to TRBJ2-6; 8 bases line up with TRBD1. Germline V gene data show CDR1 as SGHVS and CDR2 as FNYEAQ. After removal of 5 bases from V and 0 bases from J, the junction contained 3 bases not matched to a gene. This CDR3 has 16 residues. As DNA, the CDR3 is TGTGCCAGCAGCCTAACAGGGGGCTCTGGGGCCAACGTCCTGACTTTC. Residues: CASSLTGGSGANVLTF.

This clone occurred once. At one boundary the junction diverges from the germline segment, which might be a read error. CDR3 amino acids: CASSSGQGGYAQYF. The DNA for the CDR3 is TGTGCCAGCAGCTCAGGACAGGGTGGATACGCGCAGTACTTC. This chain uses TRBV5-6 with TRBJ2-7; 8 bases fit TRBD1. The germline gives CDR1 SGHDT, CDR2 YYEEEE. This CDR3 is built from 14 residues.

The chain couples TRBV7-9 to TRBJ1-6; D uncertain. Germline CDR1 reads SEHNR; CDR2 reads FQNEAQ (reference sequence). The V end lost 2 bases, the J end lost 9 bases, and 14 bases lay between the germline ends. This CDR3 is 15 amino acids long. The CDR3 protein is CASSLSASSVSPLHF. The CDR3 nucleotides are TGTGCCAGCAGCTTAAGCGCGTCGTCGGTTTCACCCCTCCACTTT.

The rearrangement uses TRBV25-1 and TRBJ2-7; D perhaps matches TRBD2 (7 bases). V was pared by 0 bases and J by 6 bases, with 15 bases between. Germline V gene lookup returns CDR1 MGHDK and CDR2 SYGVNS. CDR3 size: 15 residues. The CDR3 DNA follows: TGTGCCAGCAGTGAATATTACCCAGGGGAGGGCGAGCAGTACTTC. Translating it yields CASSEYYPGEGEQYF.

The V gene is TRBV15, the J gene TRBJ2-5; the D gene is possibly TRBD2 (6 bases). The CDR3 totals 15 residues. With 5 bases removed from V and 5 bases from J, the gap between germline ends came to 18 bases. The germline V gene has CDR1 LNHNV and CDR2 YYDKDF (reference sequence). The CDR3: CATSVEGRGGETQYF. CDR3 sequence (DNA): TGTGCCACCAGCGTGGAGGGGAGAGGAGGCGAGACCCAGTACTTC.

This clone was observed a single time. V and J are TRBV7-9 and TRBJ2-5, with 9 nucleotides matching TRBD1. This CDR3 spans 15 amino acids. With 5 bases clipped from V and 2 bases from J, the junction kept 6 bases outside the gene matches. Germline CDR1 is SEHNR and CDR2 is FQNEAQ (reference sequence). The CDR3 is CASSPMTGGQETQYF. The CDR3 region has the DNA TGTGCCAGCAGCCCCATGACAGGGGGGCAAGAGACCCAGTACTTC.

The chain joins TRBV6-4 to TRBJ2-2; 11 nucleotides agree with TRBD2. Germline loops: CDR1 MRHNA, CDR2 SNTAGT. Trimming at V came to 4 bases and at J to 0 bases, leaving 4 bases not matched to a gene. The CDR3 contains 17 residues. CDR3 protein: CASSVNSGGANTGELFF. In DNA, the CDR3 is TGTGCCAGCAGTGTCAATAGCGGGGGGGCGAACACCGGGGAGCTGTTTTTT.

This sequence joins TRBV10-1 and TRBJ1-5, with D maybe TRBD1 (6 bases). With 5 bases removed from V and 3 bases from J, the gap between germline ends came to 17 bases. Looked up from germline, CDR1 is WNHNN and CDR2 is SYGVQD (reference sequence). CDR3 length: 16 amino acids. CDR3 sequence reads: CASSLQGMQHNQPQHF. Here the CDR3 DNA reads TGCGCCAGCAGTCTACAGGGAATGCAACACAATCAGCCCCAGCATTTT.

There are a few counts of this clone. The rearrangement links TRBV5-4 to TRBJ1-6, with D possibly TRBD1 on 6 matching bases. V lost 0 bases and J 10 bases, leaving 14 bases between the germline ends. Germline values: CDR1 SGHNT, CDR2 YYREEE (reference sequence). This CDR3 contains 15 residues. The chain's CDR3 is CASSLEGTQYSPLHF. The CDR3 DNA reads TGTGCCAGCAGCTTGGAAGGGACACAGTACTCACCCCTCCACTTT.

The rearrangement joins TRBV5-1 to TRBJ1-1; 9 nucleotides align to TRBD1. Looked up from germline, CDR1 is SGHRS and CDR2 is YFSETQ. This CDR3 is 14 amino acids long. V shed 4 bases and J 3 bases; nucleotides not matched to a gene: 4. Here the CDR3 reads CASSIGQGYTEAFF. The CDR3 nucleotides are TGCGCCAGCAGCATCGGACAGGGGTACACTGAAGCTTTCTTT.

The genes are TRBV24-1 and TRBJ1-1; TRBD1 agrees at 8 bases. Trimming took 3 bases from V and 11 from J; bases not matched to a gene: 4. Per germline, CDR1 KGHDR and CDR2 SFDVKD. The CDR3 extends over 12 amino acids. The CDR3 region has the DNA TGTGCCACCAGTGATCCCAGGGGGCGCGCTTTCTTT. It yields the protein CATSDPRGRAFF.

J is TRBJ1-1 and V is TRBV6-1, with a possible D match to TRBD1 (5 bases). Trimming pared 1 base from V and 1 base from J, leaving 13 bases between. Germline V gene data show CDR1 as MNHNS and CDR2 as SASEGT. The CDR3 loop spans 16 amino acids. In DNA form, the CDR3 reads TGTGCCAGCAGTGAAGATAGGGGTCTTCCGAACACTGAAGCTTTCTTT. Residues: CASSEDRGLPNTEAFF.

V gene TRBV5-1 combines with J gene TRBJ2-3; TRBD2 matches 10 bases. The CDR3 spans 16 residues. Trimming cost V 4 bases and J 1 base; bases outside gene matches: 6. The germline gives CDR1 SGHRS, CDR2 YFSETQ. The DNA for the CDR3 is TGCGCCAGCAGCAAGACTAGCGGGTCTGGCACAGATACGCAGTATTTT. It is translated as CASSKTSGSGTDTQYF.

V usage is TRBV5-1 and J usage is TRBJ1-2; D not certain. The germline V gene encodes CDR1 SGHRS and CDR2 YFSETQ. The CDR3 loop spans 13 amino acids. The V and J ends lost 2 bases and 3 bases respectively, with 8 bases between them. The CDR3 coding sequence is TGCGCCAGCAGCTTTGAGTCCGACTATGGCTACACCTTC. Encoded protein: CASSFESDYGYTF.

The chain couples TRBV5-1 to TRBJ2-2, with D unclear. The germline V gene encodes CDR1 SGHRS and CDR2 YFSETQ. CDR3 length equals 14 residues. V lost 0 bases to trimming and J lost 4 bases, with 7 bases between them. The CDR3 region has the DNA TGCGCCAGCAGCTTGGGCGCGAGCACCGGGGAGCTGTTTTTT. This encodes CASSLGASTGELFF.